Sequencing of this T cell receptor beta chain was carried out in a study of graft-versus-host responses after intestinal transplantation. Profiling relied on immunoSEQ multiplex PCR, and the TCRdb table lists in-frame clones only, not all of them. Of about 12,000 clones in the sample, just under 35% were seen once. Researchers placed about 200,000 CFSE-labeled responder cells in culture with about 200,000 irradiated, violet-dye-labeled stimulator cells. The authors sorted proliferating CFSE-low CD3+CD4+ and CD3+CD8+ responders after the reaction. General observations from the study: HvG clone declines early post-transplant were associated with peak circulating GvH levels.

In germline, CDR1 is SGHKS, CDR2 YYEKEE (reference sequence). Trimming took 4 bases from V and 3 from J; bases not matched to a gene: 11. CDR3 size: 16 residues. The receptor was isolated from a human patient who received an intestinal transplant. This rearrangement joins TRBV5-5 to TRBJ2-7; 9 nucleotides agree with TRBD2. The sample was alloreactive CD8+ T cells from a mixed lymphocyte reaction culture, taken before intestinal transplant. Documented subset: CFSE-low proliferating T cells sorted from roughly 6-day pre-transplant mixed lymphocyte reaction (GvH or HvG direction). CDR3 region: CASSPYFSGRIYEQYF. The CDR3 nucleotides read TGTGCCAGCAGCCCTTATTTCAGCGGGAGGATCTACGAGCAGTACTTC.